This T cell receptor beta chain was captured in a study of cytomegalovirus exposure and HLA in healthy donors. General observations from the study: When analyzed later, the rates of TCR association showed variation by HLA locus, with DRB1 the most and HLA-C the fewest.

A multiplex PCR was run with 60 Vbeta primers and 13 Jbeta primers. Produced via immunoSEQ multiplex PCR; TCRdb's table is partial and in-frame only. The repertoire holds around 110,000 clones, with approximately 80% as singletons. Germline lookup yields CDR1 SQVTM and CDR2 ANQGSEA. The CDR3 length is 13 residues. J lost 3 bases, V lost 7 bases, and 5 bases had no gene match. Comment on this clone: Its antigen remains unknown.

The source of this sequence is a woman between 18 and 29 years old in good health and CMV-seropositive. Sequencing was carried out using PBMCs. V usage is TRBV29-1 and J usage is TRBJ2-7, with TRBD2 matching 11 bases. The CDR3 loop reads CSAGLAADYEQYF. The CDR3 DNA reads TGCAGCGCGGGACTAGCGGCTGACTACGAGCAGTACTTC.